One sample yielded the 9 T cell receptor beta chains listed below, sequenced in a study of shared clonotypes between healthy human individuals. Assay: immunoSEQ multiplex PCR; the TCRdb copy retains only in-frame clones and omits some. The data hold 200,000 to 250,000 clones, with over 50% observed a single time. The sample taken for sequencing was memory CD4+ T cells sorted from blood. Specified subset: CD45RA-negative fraction. These receptors all stem from a man aged 30-40 years in good health.

V usage is TRBV2 and J usage is TRBJ1-1; no clear D gene. The germline V gene has CDR1 SNHLY and CDR2 FYNNEI. The germline V and J ends were trimmed by 4 bases and 3 bases, with 12 bases remaining between them. This CDR3 is built from 14 residues. The CDR3 DNA reads as TGTGCCAGCAGTGGTTTGAAACGGGACACTGAAGCTTTCTTT. It is translated as CASSGLKRDTEAFF.

The V call is TRBV18, the J call TRBJ1-1; D perhaps matches TRBD1 (5 bases). Germline V gene lookup returns CDR1 KGHSH and CDR2 LQKENI. Trimming left V 10 bases short and J 1 base short, with 16 bases between. This CDR3 region has 14 residues. The CDR3 reads CATTTAFTNTEAFF. The CDR3, as DNA: TGTGCCACCACGACAGCATTCACGAACACTGAAGCTTTCTTT.

The CDR3 DNA follows: TGTGCCAGCAGCTTAGCGGTTGGGGTCTACAATGAGCAGTTCTTC. This sequence encodes CASSLAVGVYNEQFF. This chain connects TRBV13 to TRBJ2-1; no reliable D call. This CDR3 is built from 15 residues. Germline loops: CDR1 PRHDT, CDR2 FYEKMQ (reference sequence). V gave up 1 base and J gave up 3 bases, with 10 bases separating them.

There are many counts of this clone. The chain carries TRBV11-2 and TRBJ2-1, with TRBD1 identical over 9 bases. The junction had 14 bases not matched to a gene; V was cut back by 5 bases and J by 9 bases. Germline V CDR1 and CDR2: SGHAT, FQNNGV. This CDR3 is built from 16 residues. CDR3 residues: CASSPLARQGVFEQFF. In DNA, the CDR3 is TGTGCCAGCAGCCCTTTGGCCCGACAGGGGGTTTTTGAGCAGTTCTTC. Full variable domain (outside the CDR3, taken from reference TRBV11-2 and TRBJ2-1): EAGVAQSPRYKIIEKRQSVAFWCNPISGHATLYWYQQILGQGPKLLIQFQNNGVVDDSQLPKDRFSAERLKGVDSTLKIQPAKLEDSAVYLCASSPLARQGVFEQFFGPGTRLTVL.

This clone was counted a few times. The chain couples TRBV6-1 to TRBJ1-2; 10 positions match TRBD1. J was trimmed by 4 bases and V by 4 bases; bases with no gene match: 3. Germline CDR1 is MNHNS and CDR2 is SASEGT. This CDR3 is 14 amino acids long. Here the CDR3 DNA reads TGTGCCAGCAGTGTAGGGACAGGGGCCTATGGCTACACCTTC. Translating it yields CASSVGTGAYGYTF.

The chain has TRBV5-1 and TRBJ2-7; possibly TRBD1 for D (6 bases). Trimming cost V 4 bases and J 5 bases, with 19 bases left between them. Germline-derived CDR1 and CDR2 are SGHRS and YFSETQ. CDR3 size: 15 residues. The CDR3 loop reads CASSLGTTRRDEQYF. For the CDR3, the DNA is TGCGCCAGCAGCCTGGGGACAACTCGAAGGGACGAGCAGTACTTC. The full variable domain, rest sourced from reference TRBV5-1 and TRBJ2-7, is KAGVTQTPRYLIKTRGQQVTLSCSPISGHRSVSWYQQTPGQGLQFLFEYFSETQRNKGNFPGRFSGRQFSNSRSEMNVSTLELGDSALYLCASSLGTTRRDEQYFGPGTRLTVT.

The V and J genes are TRBV5-1 and TRBJ2-3; D remains ambiguous. The CDR3 has 13 amino acids. In germline, CDR1 is SGHRS, CDR2 YFSETQ. The germline V and J ends were trimmed by 0 bases and 5 bases, with 7 bases remaining between them. CDR3 sequence (DNA): TGCGCCAGCAGCTTGGCCAACAGAGATACGCAGTATTTT. It codes for CASSLANRDTQYF.

Only a few counts were recorded for this clone. This same CDR3 is encoded by further DNA sequences in the sample. The chain combines TRBV6-1 with TRBJ1-1; D gene uncertain. Germline assignment: CDR1 MNHNS and CDR2 SASEGT. This CDR3 contains 13 residues. Trimming removed 5 bases at V and 1 base at J, with 8 bases between. CDR3 sequence (DNA): TGTGCCAGCAGTTTACAGCCGAACACTGAAGCTTTCTTT. This translates into CASSLQPNTEAFF.

This clone was seen only a few times. This chain uses TRBV21-1 with TRBJ2-5; TRBD2 is the table's D call, not checked against the DNA. TRBV21-1 is shown as a pseudogene. This CDR3 is built from 14 residues. DNA for the CDR3: TGTGCCAGCAATTCCGGGACTAAACAAGAGACCCAGTACTTC. Its protein is CASNSGTKQETQYF.